This TCR beta chain comes out of a study of CD8+ T cells in alopecia areata (dated by TCRdb to 2016 to 2019). Notes on the research overall: Treated patients were enrolled in an open-label pilot trial of oral tofacitinib, 5 to 10 mg twice daily, for moderate-to-severe alopecia areata. Amplification of TCRbeta CDR3 regions was done by immunoSEQ multiplex PCR using 35 Vbeta forward primers and 13 Jbeta reverse primers. For the treated patients, the SALT score, which quantifies what percentage of scalp surface area is affected, served as the measure of disease severity. Scalp clonality was compared among normal scalp (n=4), patchy alopecia areata scalp (n=8), and alopecia totalis/universalis scalp (n=8). Biopsies were taken from tofacitinib-treated patients at baseline and at 4 and 24 weeks of treatment, and a later scalp biopsy was taken in several of the tofacitinib-treated patients. Tofacitinib was given for 6 to 18 months, followed by 6 months of follow-up off drug to assess delayed response and recurrence. The RNA source kit depended on sample type: the PAXgene miRNA kit for fixed scalp, the miRNeasy kit for PBMCs, and the RNeasy kit for mouse skin. Human TCRbeta sequencing covered scalp tissue and sorted CD4+ and CD8+ peripheral blood T cells from patchy and totalis/universalis alopecia areata patients and healthy controls. To study T cell clonal expansion in alopecia areata, the researchers applied high-throughput TCRbeta sequencing to both the C3H/HeJ mouse model and human patients.

Receptors were amplified or captured by the immunoSEQ multiplex PCR assay. RNA was extracted from all samples and reverse transcribed into cDNA as template for TCR sequencing. First-strand cDNA was synthesized using SuperScript III with a 2:1 mix of oligo-dT and random hexamers. A synthetic immune receptor repertoire was used to measure amplification bias, and any remaining bias was corrected computationally. The paper's data handling went like this. Raw reads were preprocessed to remove errors, and CDR3 was defined by IMGT conventions from the conserved cysteine to phenylalanine. Clonality was computed as 1 minus the Shannon entropy, with the entropy normalized by log2 of the number of productive unique TCRs. Scalp TCRbeta sequences were cross-referenced with sorted blood CD4 and CD8 repertoires so that the CD4 or CD8 identity of scalp clones could be inferred. TCRdb stores this immuneACCESS table with in-frame sequences only. Part of the clones is absent; in the studies checked, under half of the shortfall reflects unresolved V genes, and no reason is known for the rest. V and J calls and clone size follow that table, whereas D and trimming were derived from the DNA. The sample records 150,000 or so clones, about three fifths of which are singletons. The top ten hold approximately 16% of the sample.

Paper-wide results and their limitations: Many expanded lesional clones persisted in scalp and blood during tofacitinib treatment, which may partly explain relapse after stopping treatment. With tofacitinib, both scalp clonality and the number of expanded CD8+ clones among the top 100 scalp clones went down significantly. Because the treated cohort was small and included a single nonresponder, larger studies are needed to assess links between baseline CD8+ expansion and response. TCR sequences shared between patients were less clear than in mice, possibly partly because of HLA diversity in the patient population. Higher clonality and more expanded CD8+ clones were observed in lesional scalp than in normal scalp, particularly in alopecia totalis/universalis, a finding suggestive of antigenic drive. Scalp TCR repertoire analysis is complicated because resident alphabeta T cells in normal human skin are also sequenced, whereas mouse skin is dominated by gammadelta T cells.

The treatment or condition label of this sample denotes: oral pan-JAK inhibitor, 5-10 mg twice daily. Lesional scalp punch biopsies and peripheral blood were collected from alopecia areata patients. PBMCs were separated by density centrifugation and stained for CD3, CD4 and CD8, after which CD4+ and CD8+ T cells were sorted on a FACSAria. The germline ends are 14 bases apart after V is trimmed by 0 bases and J by 7 bases. As encoded in the germline V gene, CDR1 is SGHRS while CDR2 is YFSETQ. Measured from the cysteine to the phenylalanine, the CDR3 is 14 residues long. Here the CDR3 DNA is all that survives: 42 bases in frame from base 1. As concerns this clone: No antigen is known for it. The sample holds no much larger clone one base away, and base qualities are not on file.

Recombination linked TRBV5-1 to TRBJ2-7; no confident D gene assignment can be made. The clonotype comes from a human donor with alopecia areata. The sample consisted of CD4+ T cells sorted from blood, taken between weeks 55 and 65, from a patient treated with tofacitinib. CDR3 protein: CASSLGTELGEQYF. The DNA sequence follows: TGCGCCAGCAGCTTGGGGACGGAACTGGGGGAGCAGTACTTC.